The clone carrying this T cell receptor beta chain was seen just once. The data were produced by immunoSEQ multiplex PCR, yet TCRdb's version contains in-frame clones alone and is incomplete. The table lists 86,000 or so clones, 85% of them singletons. Time point of the sample: pretreatment peripheral blood. This CDR3 spans 15 amino acids. Germline V gives CDR1 SGDLS, CDR2 YYNGEE. V was clipped by 4 bases and J by 1 base, with 15 bases between them. This sample is drawn from a study of PD-L1 blockade in urothelial cancer. The V call is TRBV9, the J call TRBJ2-7; weak D call: TRBD1 (6 bases). The sample in question was PBMCs, obtained around atezolizumab (anti-PD-L1) treatment. The source of this sequence is a man aged 55-75 years with urothelial cancer. CDR3 residues: CASSPWDTESYEQYF. The DNA of the CDR3 is TGTGCCAGCAGCCCCTGGGACACGGAGTCCTACGAGCAGTACTTC.